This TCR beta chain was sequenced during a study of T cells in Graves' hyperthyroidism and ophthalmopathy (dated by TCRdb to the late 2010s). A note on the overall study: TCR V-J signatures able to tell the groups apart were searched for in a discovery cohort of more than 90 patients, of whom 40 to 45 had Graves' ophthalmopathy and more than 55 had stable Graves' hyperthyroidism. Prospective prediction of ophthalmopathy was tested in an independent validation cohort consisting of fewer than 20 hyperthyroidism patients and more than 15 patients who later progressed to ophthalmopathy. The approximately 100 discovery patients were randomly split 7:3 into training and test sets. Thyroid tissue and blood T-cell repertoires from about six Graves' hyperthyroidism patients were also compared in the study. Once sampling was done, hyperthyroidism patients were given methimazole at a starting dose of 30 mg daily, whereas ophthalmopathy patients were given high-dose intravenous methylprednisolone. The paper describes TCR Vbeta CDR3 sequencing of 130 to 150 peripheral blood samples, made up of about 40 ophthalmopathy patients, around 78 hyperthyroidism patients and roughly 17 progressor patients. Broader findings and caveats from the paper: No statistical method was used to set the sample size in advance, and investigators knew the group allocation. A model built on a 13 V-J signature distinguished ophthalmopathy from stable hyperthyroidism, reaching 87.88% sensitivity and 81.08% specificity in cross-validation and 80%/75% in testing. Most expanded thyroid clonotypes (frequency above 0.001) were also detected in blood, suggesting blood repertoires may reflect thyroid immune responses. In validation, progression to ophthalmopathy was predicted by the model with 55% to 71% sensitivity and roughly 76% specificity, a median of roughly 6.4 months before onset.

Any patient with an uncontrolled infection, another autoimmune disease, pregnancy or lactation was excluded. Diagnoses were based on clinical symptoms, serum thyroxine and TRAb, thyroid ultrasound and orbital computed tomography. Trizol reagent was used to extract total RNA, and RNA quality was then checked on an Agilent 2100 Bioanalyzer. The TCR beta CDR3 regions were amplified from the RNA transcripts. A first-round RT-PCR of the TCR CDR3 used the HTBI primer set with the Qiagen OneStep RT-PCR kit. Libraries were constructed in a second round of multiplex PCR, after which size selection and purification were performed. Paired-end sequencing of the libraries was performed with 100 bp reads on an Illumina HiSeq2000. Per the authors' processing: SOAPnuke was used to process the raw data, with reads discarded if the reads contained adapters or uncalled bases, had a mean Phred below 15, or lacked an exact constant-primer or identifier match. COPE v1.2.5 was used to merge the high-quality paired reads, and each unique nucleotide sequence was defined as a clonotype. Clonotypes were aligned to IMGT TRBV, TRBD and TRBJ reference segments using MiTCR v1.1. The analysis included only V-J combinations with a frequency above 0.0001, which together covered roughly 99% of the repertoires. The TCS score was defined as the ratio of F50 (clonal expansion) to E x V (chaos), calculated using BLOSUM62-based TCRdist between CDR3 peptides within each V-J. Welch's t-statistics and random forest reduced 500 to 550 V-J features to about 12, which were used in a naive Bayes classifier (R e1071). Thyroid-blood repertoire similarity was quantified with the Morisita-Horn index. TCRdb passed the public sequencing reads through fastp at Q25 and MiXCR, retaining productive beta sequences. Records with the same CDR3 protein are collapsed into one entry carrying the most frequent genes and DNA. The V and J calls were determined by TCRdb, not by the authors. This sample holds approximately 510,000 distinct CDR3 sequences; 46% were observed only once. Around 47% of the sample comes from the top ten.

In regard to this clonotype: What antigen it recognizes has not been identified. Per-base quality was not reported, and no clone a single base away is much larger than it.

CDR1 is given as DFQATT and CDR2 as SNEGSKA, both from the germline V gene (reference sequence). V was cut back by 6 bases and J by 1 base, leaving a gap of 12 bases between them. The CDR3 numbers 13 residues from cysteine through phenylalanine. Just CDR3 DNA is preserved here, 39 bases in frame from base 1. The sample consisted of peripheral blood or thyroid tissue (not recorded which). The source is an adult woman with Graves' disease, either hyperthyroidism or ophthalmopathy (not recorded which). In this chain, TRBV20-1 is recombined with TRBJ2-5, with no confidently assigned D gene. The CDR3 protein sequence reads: CSAPEVPQETQYF. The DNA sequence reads TGCAGTGCCCCGGAAGTACCCCAAGAGACCCAGTACTTC.